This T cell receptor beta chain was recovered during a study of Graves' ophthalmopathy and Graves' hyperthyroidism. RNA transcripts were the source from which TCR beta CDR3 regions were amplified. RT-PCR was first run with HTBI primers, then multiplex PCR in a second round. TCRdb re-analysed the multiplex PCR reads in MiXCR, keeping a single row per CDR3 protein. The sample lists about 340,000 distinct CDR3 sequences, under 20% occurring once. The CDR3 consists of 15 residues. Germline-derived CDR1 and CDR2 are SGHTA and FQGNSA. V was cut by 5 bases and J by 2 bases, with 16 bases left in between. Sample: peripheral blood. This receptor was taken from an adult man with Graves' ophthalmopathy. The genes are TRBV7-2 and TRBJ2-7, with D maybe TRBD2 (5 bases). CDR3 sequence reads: CASSPPPGRAYEQYF. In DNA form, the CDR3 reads TGTGCCAGCAGCCCACCGCCGGGAAGAGCCTACGAGCAGTACTTC.